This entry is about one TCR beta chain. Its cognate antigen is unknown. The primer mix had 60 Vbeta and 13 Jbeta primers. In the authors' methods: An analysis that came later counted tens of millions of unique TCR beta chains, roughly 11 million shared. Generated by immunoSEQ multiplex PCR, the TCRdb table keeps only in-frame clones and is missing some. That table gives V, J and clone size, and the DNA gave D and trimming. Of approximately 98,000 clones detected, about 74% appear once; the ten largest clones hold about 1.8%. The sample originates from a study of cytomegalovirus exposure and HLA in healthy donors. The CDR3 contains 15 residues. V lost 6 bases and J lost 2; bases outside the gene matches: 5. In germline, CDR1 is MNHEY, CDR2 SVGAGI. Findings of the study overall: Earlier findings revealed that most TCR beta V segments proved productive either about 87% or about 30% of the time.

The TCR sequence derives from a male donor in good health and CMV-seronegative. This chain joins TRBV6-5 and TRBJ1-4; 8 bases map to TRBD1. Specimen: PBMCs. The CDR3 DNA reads TGTGCCAGCAGCGGGGACAGGCGGACTAATGAAAAACTGTTTTTT. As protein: CASSGDRRTNEKLFF.